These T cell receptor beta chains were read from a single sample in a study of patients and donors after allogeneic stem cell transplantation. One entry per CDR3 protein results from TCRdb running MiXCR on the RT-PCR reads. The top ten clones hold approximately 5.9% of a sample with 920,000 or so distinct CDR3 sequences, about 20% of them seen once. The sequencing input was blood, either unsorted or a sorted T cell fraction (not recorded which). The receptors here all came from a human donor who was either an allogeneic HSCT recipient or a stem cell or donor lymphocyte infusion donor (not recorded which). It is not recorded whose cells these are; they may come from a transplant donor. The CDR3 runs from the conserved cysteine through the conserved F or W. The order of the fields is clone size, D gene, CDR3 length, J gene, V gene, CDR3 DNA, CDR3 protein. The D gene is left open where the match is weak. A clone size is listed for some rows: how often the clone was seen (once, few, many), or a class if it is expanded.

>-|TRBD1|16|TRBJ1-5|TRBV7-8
TGTGCCAGCAGCTTCGAGGGGGGACAGGCGGCTCAGCCCCAGCATTTT
CASSFEGGQAAQPQHF
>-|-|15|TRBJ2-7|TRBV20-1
TGCAGTGCTAGAACGAGCGGTTTGCATTCGGACGAGCAGTACTTC
CSARTSGLHSDEQYF
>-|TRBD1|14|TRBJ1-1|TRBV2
TGTGCCAGCAGTTACAGGGGTGAGACCCGTGAAGCTTTCTTT
CASSYRGETREAFF
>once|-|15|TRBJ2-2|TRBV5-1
TGCGCCAGCAGCTTGAGAGACGGGGGCCCCGGGGAGCTGTTTTTT
CASSLRDGGPGELFF
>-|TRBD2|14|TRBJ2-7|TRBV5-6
TGTGCCAGCAGCTTGGAACTAGCGGCCTACGAGCAGTACTTC
CASSLELAAYEQYF
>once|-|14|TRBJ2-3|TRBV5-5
TGTGCCAGCAGCTTGGGGTCCTTGACAGATACGCAGTATTTT
CASSLGSLTDTQYF
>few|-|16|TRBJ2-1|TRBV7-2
TGTGCCAGCAGTATTACGGGGACGACCCCTTACAATGAGCAGTTCTTC
CASSITGTTPYNEQFF
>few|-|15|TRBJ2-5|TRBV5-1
TGCGCCAGCAGCTTTGGGGGCGAACGGCAAGAGACCCAGTACTTC
CASSFGGERQETQYF
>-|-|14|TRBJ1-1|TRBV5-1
TGCGCCAGCAGCTTGGTCGGGGGTCGGGATGAAGCTTTCTTT
CASSLVGGRDEAFF
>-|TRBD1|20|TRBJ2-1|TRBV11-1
TGTGCCAGCAGCTTAACTTTGGCAAGGGGGCCCGAGGGGTCCTACAATGAGCAGTTCTTC
CASSLTLARGPEGSYNEQFF
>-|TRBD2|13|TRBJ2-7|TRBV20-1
TGCAGTGCTAGAGATATGGGAGGGTACGAGCAGTACTTC
CSARDMGGYEQYF
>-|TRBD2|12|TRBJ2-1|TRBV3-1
TGTGCCAGCAGCCTAACTAGCGGGGCTCATAACTTC
CASSLTSGAHNF
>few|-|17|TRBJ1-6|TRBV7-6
TGTGCCAGCAGCGCTCTCAGCGGATCCGCCTCTAATTCACCCCTCCACTTT
CASSALSGSASNSPLHF
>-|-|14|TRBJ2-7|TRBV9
TGTGCCAGCAGCGCAACAGGGACGTTCTACGAGCAGTACTTC
CASSATGTFYEQYF
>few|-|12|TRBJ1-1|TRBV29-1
TGCAGCGTTGAAGAGGGGTCTGCTGAAGCTTTCTTT
CSVEEGSAEAFF
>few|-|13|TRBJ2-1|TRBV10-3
TGTGCCCTCCGGGACCACTCCTACAATGAGCAGTTCTTC
CALRDHSYNEQFF
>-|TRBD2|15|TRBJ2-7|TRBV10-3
TGTGCCATCAGTGATTGGACTAGCGGAAACTACGAGCAGTACTTC
CAISDWTSGNYEQYF
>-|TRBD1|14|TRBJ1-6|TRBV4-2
TGTGCCAGCAGCGGGACAGGGGATAATTCACCCCTCCACTTT
CASSGTGDNSPLHF
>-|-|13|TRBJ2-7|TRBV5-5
TGTGCCAGCTTTTCCGGGTCGAGCTACGAGCAGTACTTC
CASFSGSSYEQYF
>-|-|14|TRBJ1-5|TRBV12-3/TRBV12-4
TGTGCCAGCAGTTTAGGGACACAAAGTCAGCCCCAGCATTTT
CASSLGTQSQPQHF
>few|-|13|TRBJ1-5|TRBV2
TGTGCCAGCCGGGACATGGACAATCAGCCCCAGCATTTT
CASRDMDNQPQHF
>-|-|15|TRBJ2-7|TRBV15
TGTGCCACCAGCGGAAGCGACAGAGACTACTACGAGCAGTACTTC
CATSGSDRDYYEQYF
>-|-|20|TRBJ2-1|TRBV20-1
TGCAGTGCTAGAGCAGGGACCGAGATTACCAAGCGGATCCCCTACAATGAGCAGTTCTTC
CSARAGTEITKRIPYNEQFF
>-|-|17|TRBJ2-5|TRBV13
TGTGCCAGCAGCACCGAGGGGGGGGCTAGCGAGCAAGAGACCCAGTACTTC
CASSTEGGASEQETQYF
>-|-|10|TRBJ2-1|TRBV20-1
TGCAGTGTCCCATACAATGAGCAGTTCTTC
CSVPYNEQFF
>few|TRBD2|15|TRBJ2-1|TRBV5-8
TGTGCCAGCAGCCTGGAGTCTAGCGGGTACAATGAGCAGTTCTTC
CASSLESSGYNEQFF
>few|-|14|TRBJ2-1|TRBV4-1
TGCGCCAGCAGCCAAGGGCCGGGACTCCGCGAGCAGTTCTTC
CASSQGPGLREQFF
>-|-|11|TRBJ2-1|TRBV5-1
TGCGCCAGCTATGGGGTCAATGAGCAGTTCTTC
CASYGVNEQFF
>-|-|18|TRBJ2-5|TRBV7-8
TGTGCCAGCAGCAAAGTCAAAGGAGGGGTTGGGATCCAAGAGACCCAGTACTTC
CASSKVKGGVGIQETQYF
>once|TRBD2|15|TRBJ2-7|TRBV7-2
TGTGCCAGCAGCTTAGAGGCGGGAGTTTTCTACGAGCAGTACTTC
CASSLEAGVFYEQYF
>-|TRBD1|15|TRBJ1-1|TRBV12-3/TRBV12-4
TGTGCCAGCAGACTGACAGGGGGCGCGGGGACTGAAGCTTTCTTT
CASRLTGGAGTEAFF
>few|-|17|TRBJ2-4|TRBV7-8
TGTGCCAGCAGCTTCTCCCGAAGAGGGAAGGCCAAAAACATTCAGTACTTC
CASSFSRRGKAKNIQYF
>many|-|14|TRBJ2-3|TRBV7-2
TGTGCCAGCAGCTTAGCCCTAAGCACAGATACGCAGTATTTT
CASSLALSTDTQYF
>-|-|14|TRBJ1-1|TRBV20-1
TGCAGTGCTAGTGGGGGGAGTCTGAACACTGAAGCTTTCTTT
CSASGGSLNTEAFF
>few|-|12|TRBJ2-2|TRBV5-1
TGCGCCAGCAGCTTGGCCCGCGGGGAGCTGTTTTTT
CASSLARGELFF
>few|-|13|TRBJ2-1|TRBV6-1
TGTGCCAGCAGTAGGGTCAGCCCTTATGAGCAGTTCTTC
CASSRVSPYEQFF
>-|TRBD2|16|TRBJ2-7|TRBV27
TGTGCCAGCAGTTCCCAACGGACTAGCGCCTCAAACGAGCAGTACTTC
CASSSQRTSASNEQYF
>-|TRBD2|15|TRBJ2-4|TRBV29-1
TGCAGCGTTGAACTAGCGGGTTTAGCCAAAAACATTCAGTACTTC
CSVELAGLAKNIQYF
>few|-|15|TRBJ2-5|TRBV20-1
TGCAGTGCTGGAGCTCTAGAGGCTGCGGGGGAGACCCAGTACTTC
CSAGALEAAGETQYF
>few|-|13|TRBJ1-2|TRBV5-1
TGCGCCAGCAGCTTGTGGGGTTACTATGGCTACACCTTC
CASSLWGYYGYTF
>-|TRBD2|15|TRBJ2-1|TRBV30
TGTGCCTGGAGCCACGGGGGGATTAAGGACAATGAGCAGTTCTTC
CAWSHGGIKDNEQFF
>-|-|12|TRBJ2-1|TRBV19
TGTGCCAGTAGTATGTTTTCGACTCCACAGTTCTTC
CASSMFSTPQFF
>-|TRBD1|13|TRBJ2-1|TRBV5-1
TGCGCCAGACCGGGACAGGGCTACAATGAGCAGTTCTTC
CARPGQGYNEQFF
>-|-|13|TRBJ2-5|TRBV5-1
TGCGCCAGCAGTGTCCTTTTCACGGAGACCCAGTACTTC
CASSVLFTETQYF
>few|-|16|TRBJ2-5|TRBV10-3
TGTGCCATCAGTGAGTCTGACCCGCGGCGGGCAGAGACCCAGTACTTC
CAISESDPRRAETQYF
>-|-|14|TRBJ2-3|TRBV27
TGTGCCAGCAGCTCGAGATGGAACAATCAGCCCCAGTATTTT
CASSSRWNNQPQYF
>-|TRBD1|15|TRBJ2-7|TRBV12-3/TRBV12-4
TGTGCCAGCAGATTCGGGACAGAGAGGGTCCACGAGCAGTACTTC
CASRFGTERVHEQYF
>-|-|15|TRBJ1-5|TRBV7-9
TGTGCCAGCAGTCGGGCGGCCTCTAGCAATCAGCCCCAGCATTTT
CASSRAASSNQPQHF
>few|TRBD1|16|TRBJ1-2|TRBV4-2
TGTGCCAGCAGCCCCAGTCCCGGGACAGGGCTGGAAGGCTACACCTTC
CASSPSPGTGLEGYTF